This T cell receptor (beta chain) was captured in a study of blood T cell repertoires in COVID-19. The protocol was immunoSEQ multiplex PCR, while the TCRdb copy is restricted to in-frame clones and leaves out a portion. The table includes roughly 56,000 clones, 80% to 95% detected once. This CDR3 contains 16 residues. V trimming: 4 bases; J trimming: 5 bases; junction bases outside the gene matches: 12. The germline V gene encodes CDR1 SGHTA and CDR2 FQGNSA. The chain links TRBV7-2 to TRBJ2-5, with 8 positions matching TRBD2. The sequenced sample consisted of peripheral blood. The sequence came from a man aged 50 to 59 with active COVID-19. CDR3 in amino acids: CASSSSIGLAVETQYF. CDR3 in DNA: TGTGCCAGCAGCTCATCCATCGGACTAGCTGTCGAGACCCAGTACTTC.